These 13 T cell receptor beta chains share one sample of origin, sequenced in a study of Ad26.COV2.S vaccination and SARS-CoV-2 variants. Clones were read by immunoSEQ multiplex PCR, and TCRdb kept only the in-frame ones, dropping some. The sample records some 340,000 clones, about 86% being singletons. Treatment: roughly 19 received Ad26.COV2.S at low or high dose, single or two shots; about 5 received placebo; per-sample allocation not given. Collection of the samples took place on day 63 after the first injection of vaccine or placebo. Sequencing was performed on peripheral blood, taken in a trial of Ad26.COV2.S vaccine versus placebo. The receptor set was obtained from a person aged 18-60 years who received the Ad26.COV2.S COVID-19 vaccine or a placebo.

This clone occurred once. The V call is TRBV2, the J call TRBJ2-1; 9 nucleotides align to TRBD2. The ends lost 7 bases at V and 5 bases at J; junction bases unmatched: 3. The V gene's germline CDR1 is SNHLY and CDR2 FYNNEI. The CDR3 covers 13 residues. Written as DNA, the CDR3 is TGTGCCAGCAAAGCGGGGGGTCACAATGAGCAGTTCTTC. Amino acid sequence: CASKAGGHNEQFF.

The chain recombines TRBV5-5 with TRBJ2-7; tentative D call: TRBD2 (7 bases). V was cut by 6 bases and J by 5 bases, with 15 bases left in between. The length of the CDR3 is 13 residues. Germline assignment: CDR1 SGHKS and CDR2 YYEKEE (reference sequence). The CDR3 loop reads CASMRGGLNEQYF. The CDR3 region has the DNA TGTGCCAGCATGAGGGGGGGCCTGAACGAGCAGTACTTC.

The chain carries TRBV19 and TRBJ2-5, with a possible D match to TRBD1 (6 bases). CDR3 length: 15 amino acids. V lost 1 base, J lost 5 bases, and 14 bases lay in between. CDR1 and CDR2 from the germline V gene are LNHDA and SQIVND (reference sequence). The CDR3 spells CASSIGGPSRETQYF. Written as DNA, the CDR3 is TGTGCCAGTAGTATAGGGGGGCCGAGCCGGGAGACCCAGTACTTC.

This chain joins TRBV3-1 (or the pseudogene TRBV3-2) and TRBJ1-3; D unresolved. Germline CDR1 reads LGHDT; CDR2 reads YNNKEL (reference sequence). The CDR3 extends over 15 amino acids. V dropped 6 bases and J dropped 0 bases, with 12 bases sitting between them. The CDR3 region is CASSPHTRSGNTIYF. CDR3 DNA sequence: TGTGCCAGCAGTCCTCACACCCGCTCTGGAAACACCATATATTTT.

V is TRBV7-2 and J is TRBJ2-3; 10 bases fit TRBD1. Germline V CDR1 and CDR2: SGHTA, FQGNSA. CDR3 length: 15 residues. The V gene end was trimmed by 4 bases and the J gene end by 5 bases; junction bases not matched to a gene: 6. In DNA form, the CDR3 reads TGTGCCAGCAGCTCGACAGGGGGCGGAGGAGATACGCAGTATTTT. Encoded protein: CASSSTGGGGDTQYF.

J is TRBJ2-7 and V is TRBV7-6, with 9 positions matching TRBD1. V lost 4 bases to trimming and J lost 5 bases; unmatched junction nucleotides: 6. The CDR3 is 14 amino acids. Germline CDR1 is SGHVS and CDR2 is FNYEAQ. CDR3 in DNA: TGTGCCAGCAGCTCGGGACAGGGTCGGGACGAGCAGTACTTC. It translates to CASSSGQGRDEQYF.

This clone has only one observation. The gene calls are TRBV30 and TRBJ2-7; a possible D gene is TRBD2 (5 bases). The CDR3 is 12 amino acids. The V and J ends lost 0 bases and 7 bases respectively, with 10 bases between them. Germline assignment: CDR1 GTSNPN and CDR2 SVGIG (reference sequence). CDR3 residues: CAWSVRGREQYF. CDR3 in DNA: TGTGCCTGGAGTGTACGGGGAAGGGAGCAGTACTTC.

The chain links TRBV3-1 (or the pseudogene TRBV3-2) to TRBJ2-5; TRBD2 matches 8 bases. CDR1 is LGHDT, CDR2 YNNKEL, per germline (reference sequence). With 4 bases clipped from V and 5 bases from J, the junction kept 6 bases outside the gene matches. The CDR3 totals 14 residues. This CDR3 is CASSPRGGRETQYF. The CDR3 DNA reads as TGTGCCAGCAGCCCCCGGGGGGGCCGGGAGACCCAGTACTTC.

CDR3 amino acids: CASSRDSVNNSPLHF. The CDR3 coding sequence is TGTGCCAGCAGCCGGGACAGTGTCAATAATTCACCCCTCCACTTT. J is TRBJ1-6 and V is TRBV5-5; 7 positions match TRBD1. Germline values: CDR1 SGHKS, CDR2 YYEKEE (reference sequence). The CDR3 runs 15 residues. Losses at the gene ends were 4 bases for V and 5 bases for J; bases not matched to a gene: 6. The full variable domain, in which reference TRBV5-5 and TRBJ1-6 provide the parts outside the CDR3, is DAGVTQSPTHLIKTRGQQVTLRCSPISGHKSVSWYQQVLGQGPQFIFQYYEKEERGRGNFPDRFSARQFPNYSSELNVNALLLGDSALYLCASSRDSVNNSPLHFGNGTRLTVT.

This clone was recorded once. This chain joins TRBV25-1 and TRBJ1-4; D is undetermined. V was trimmed by 4 bases and J by 7 bases, leaving 7 bases between them. Germline V gene lookup returns CDR1 MGHDK and CDR2 SYGVNS. The CDR3 has 12 amino acids. The chain's CDR3 is CASSGGGEKLFF. The DNA of the CDR3 is TGTGCCAGCAGTGGGGGTGGTGAAAAACTGTTTTTT.

The chain links TRBV7-9 to TRBJ2-7, with a tentative D call TRBD1 (6 bases). Germline V gene lookup returns CDR1 SEHNR and CDR2 FQNEAQ (reference sequence). The CDR3 is 13 residues long. The V end was cut by 4 bases, the J end by 6 bases, with 13 bases between. The CDR3 sequence is CASSSYRVVEQYF. The CDR3, as DNA: TGTGCCAGCAGCTCATACAGGGTAGTCGAGCAGTACTTC.

The chain carries TRBV24-1 and TRBJ2-1; perhaps TRBD2 as D (5 bases). V lost 4 bases to trimming and J lost 7 bases, with 16 bases between them. This CDR3 spans 15 amino acids. CDR1 and CDR2 from the germline V gene are KGHDR and SFDVKD. The CDR3 nucleotides are TGTGCCACCAGTGACACAAGATCGCGGGTGAATGAGCAGTTCTTC. It encodes CATSDTRSRVNEQFF.

The chain has TRBV5-8 and TRBJ2-3, with TRBD2 matching 11 bases. V dropped 4 bases and J dropped 2; count of bases not matched to a gene: 6. This CDR3 has 16 residues. Germline V gene data show CDR1 as SGHTS and CDR2 as YDEGEE. In nucleotides, the CDR3 is TGTGCCAGCAGCCGAGGACTAGCGGGTCCCACAGATACGCAGTATTTT. This codes for CASSRGLAGPTDTQYF.